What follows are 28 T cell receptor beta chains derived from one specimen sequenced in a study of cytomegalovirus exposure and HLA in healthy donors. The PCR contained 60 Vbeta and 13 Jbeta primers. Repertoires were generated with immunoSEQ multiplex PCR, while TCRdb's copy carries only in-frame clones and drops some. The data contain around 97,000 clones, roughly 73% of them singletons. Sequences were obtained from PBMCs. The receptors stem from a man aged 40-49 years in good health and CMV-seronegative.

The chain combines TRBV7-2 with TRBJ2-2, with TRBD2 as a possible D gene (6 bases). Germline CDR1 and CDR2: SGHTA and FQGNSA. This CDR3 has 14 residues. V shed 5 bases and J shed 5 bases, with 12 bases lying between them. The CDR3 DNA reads TGTGCCAGCAGCGTATTCCGGGGGACCGGGGAGCTGTTTTTT. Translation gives CASSVFRGTGELFF.

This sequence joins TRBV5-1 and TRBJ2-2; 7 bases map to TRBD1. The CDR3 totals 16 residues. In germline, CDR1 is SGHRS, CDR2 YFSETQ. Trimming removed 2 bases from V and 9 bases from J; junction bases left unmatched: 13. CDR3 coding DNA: TGCGCCAGCAGCTTAGGGGGCTCCGCGGAAGAATGGGAGCTGTTTTTT. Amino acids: CASSLGGSAEEWELFF.

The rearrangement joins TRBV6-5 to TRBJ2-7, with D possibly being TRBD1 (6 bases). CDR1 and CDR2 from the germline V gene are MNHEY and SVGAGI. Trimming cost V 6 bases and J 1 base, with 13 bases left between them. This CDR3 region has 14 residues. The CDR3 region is CASRLRQVSYEQYF. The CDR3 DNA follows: TGTGCCAGCAGACTACGACAGGTGTCCTACGAGCAGTACTTC.

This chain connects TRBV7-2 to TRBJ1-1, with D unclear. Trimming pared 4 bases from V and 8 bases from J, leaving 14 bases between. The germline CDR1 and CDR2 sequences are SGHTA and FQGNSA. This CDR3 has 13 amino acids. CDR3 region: CASSSQIAREAFF. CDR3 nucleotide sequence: TGTGCCAGCAGCTCCCAGATAGCCCGCGAAGCTTTCTTT. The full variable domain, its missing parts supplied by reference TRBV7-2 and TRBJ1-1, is GAGVSQSPSNKVTEKGKDVELRCDPISGHTALYWYRQSLGQGLEFLIYFQGNSAPDKSGLPSDRFSAERTGGSVSTLTIQRTQQEDSAVYLCASSSQIAREAFFGQGTRLTVV.

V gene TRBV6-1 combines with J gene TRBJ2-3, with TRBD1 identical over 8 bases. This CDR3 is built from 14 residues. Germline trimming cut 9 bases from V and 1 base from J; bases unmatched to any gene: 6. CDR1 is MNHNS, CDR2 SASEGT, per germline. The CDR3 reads CASAEQGGTDTQYF. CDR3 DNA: TGTGCCAGTGCGGAACAGGGGGGCACAGATACGCAGTATTTT.

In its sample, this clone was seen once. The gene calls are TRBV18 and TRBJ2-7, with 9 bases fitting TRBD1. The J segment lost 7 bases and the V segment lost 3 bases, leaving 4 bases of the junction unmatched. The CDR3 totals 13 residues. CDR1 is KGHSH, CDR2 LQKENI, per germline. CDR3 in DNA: TGTGCCAGCTCACCGGGACAGGGAGAAGAGCAGTACTTC. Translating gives CASSPGQGEEQYF.

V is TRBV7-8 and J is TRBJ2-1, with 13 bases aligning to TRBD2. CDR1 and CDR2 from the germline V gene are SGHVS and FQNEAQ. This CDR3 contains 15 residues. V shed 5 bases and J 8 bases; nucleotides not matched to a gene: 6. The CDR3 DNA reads TGTGCCAGCAGCCTTGGGACTAGCGGGAACGATGAGCAGTTCTTC. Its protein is CASSLGTSGNDEQFF.

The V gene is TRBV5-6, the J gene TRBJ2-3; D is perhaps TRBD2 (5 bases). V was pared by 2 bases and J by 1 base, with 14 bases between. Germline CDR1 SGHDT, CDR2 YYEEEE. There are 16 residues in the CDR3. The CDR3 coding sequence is TGTGCCAGCAGCTTTAGACTCGCCGGGGGCACAGATACGCAGTATTTT. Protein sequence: CASSFRLAGGTDTQYF.

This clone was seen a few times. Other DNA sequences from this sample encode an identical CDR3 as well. This CDR3 is CASSEPPWTGDNSPLHF. The CDR3 coding sequence is TGTGCCAGCAGTGAGCCCCCCTGGACAGGGGATAATTCACCCCTCCACTTT. The V and J genes are TRBV2 and TRBJ1-6, with 9 bases that match TRBD1. V was pared by 3 bases and J by 5 bases, with 8 bases of the junction left unmatched. The V gene's germline CDR1 is SNHLY and CDR2 FYNNEI. There are 17 residues in the CDR3.

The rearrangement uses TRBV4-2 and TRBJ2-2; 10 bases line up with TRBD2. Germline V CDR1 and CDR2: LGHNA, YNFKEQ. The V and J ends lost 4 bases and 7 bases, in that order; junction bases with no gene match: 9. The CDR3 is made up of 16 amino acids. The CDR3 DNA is TGTGCCAGCAGCCGGAGGAGCGGGGGGGAGGACGGGGAGCTGTTTTTT. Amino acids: CASSRRSGGEDGELFF.

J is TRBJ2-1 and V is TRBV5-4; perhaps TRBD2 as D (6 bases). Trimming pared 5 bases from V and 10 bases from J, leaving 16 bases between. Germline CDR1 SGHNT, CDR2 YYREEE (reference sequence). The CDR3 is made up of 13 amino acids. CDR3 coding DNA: TGTGCCAGCAGTTCCGAGGGACTTCCCGAGCAGTTCTTC. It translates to CASSSEGLPEQFF.

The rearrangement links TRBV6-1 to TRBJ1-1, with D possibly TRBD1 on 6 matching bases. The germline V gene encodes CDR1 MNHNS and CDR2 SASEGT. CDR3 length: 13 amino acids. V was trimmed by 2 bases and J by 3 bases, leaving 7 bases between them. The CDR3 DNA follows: TGTGCCAGCAGTGAATACAGGGACACTGAAGCTTTCTTT. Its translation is CASSEYRDTEAFF.

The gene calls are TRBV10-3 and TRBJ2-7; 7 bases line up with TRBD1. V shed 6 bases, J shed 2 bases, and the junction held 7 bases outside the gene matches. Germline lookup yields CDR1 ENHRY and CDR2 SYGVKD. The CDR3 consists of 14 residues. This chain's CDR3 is CAIRARDSPYEQYF. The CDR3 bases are TGTGCCATCAGGGCTCGGGACAGCCCCTACGAGCAGTACTTC.

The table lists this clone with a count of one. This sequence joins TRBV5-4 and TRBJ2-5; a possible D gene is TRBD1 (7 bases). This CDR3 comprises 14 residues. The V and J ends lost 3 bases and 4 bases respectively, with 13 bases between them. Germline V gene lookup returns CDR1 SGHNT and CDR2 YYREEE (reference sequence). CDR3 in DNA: TGTGCCAGCAGCTATCGACAGGGAGGAGAGACCCAGTACTTC. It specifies CASSYRQGGETQYF.

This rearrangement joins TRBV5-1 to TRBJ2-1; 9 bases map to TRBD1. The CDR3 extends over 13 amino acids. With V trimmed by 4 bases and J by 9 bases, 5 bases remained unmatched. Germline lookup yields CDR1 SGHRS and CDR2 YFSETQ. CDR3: CASSLDRGFEQFF. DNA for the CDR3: TGCGCCAGCAGCCTCGACAGGGGGTTTGAGCAGTTCTTC.

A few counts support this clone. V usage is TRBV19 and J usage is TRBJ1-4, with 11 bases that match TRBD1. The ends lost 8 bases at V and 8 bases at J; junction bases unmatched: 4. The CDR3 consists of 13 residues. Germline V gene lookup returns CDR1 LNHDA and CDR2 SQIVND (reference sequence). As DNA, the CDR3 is TGTGCCAGTCGGGACAGGGGGGGCGAAAAACTGTTTTTT. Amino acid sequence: CASRDRGGEKLFF.

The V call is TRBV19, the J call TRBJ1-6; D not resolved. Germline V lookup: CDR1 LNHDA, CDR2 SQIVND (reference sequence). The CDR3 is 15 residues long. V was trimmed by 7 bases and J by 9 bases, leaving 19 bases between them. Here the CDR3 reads CASTRTNRGISPLHF. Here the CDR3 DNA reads TGTGCCAGTACCCGGACGAACAGAGGGATTTCACCCCTCCACTTT.

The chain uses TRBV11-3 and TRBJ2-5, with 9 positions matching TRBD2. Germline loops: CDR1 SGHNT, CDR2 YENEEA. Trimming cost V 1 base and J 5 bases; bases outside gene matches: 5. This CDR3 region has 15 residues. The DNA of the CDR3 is TGTGCCAGCAGCTTAGGCGGGGGGGCGTGGGAGACCCAGTACTTC. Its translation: CASSLGGGAWETQYF.

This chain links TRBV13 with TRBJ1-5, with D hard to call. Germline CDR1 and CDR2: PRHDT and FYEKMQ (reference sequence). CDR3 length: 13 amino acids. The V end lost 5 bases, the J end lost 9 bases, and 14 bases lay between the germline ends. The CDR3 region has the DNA TGTGCCAGCAGCCCCCGCTTACTCGCGCCCCAGCATTTT. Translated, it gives CASSPRLLAPQHF. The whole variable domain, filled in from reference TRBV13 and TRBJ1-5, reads AAGVIQSPRHLIKEKRETATLKCYPIPRHDTVYWYQQGPGQDPQFLISFYEKMQSDKGSIPDRFSAQQFSDYHSELNMSSLELGDSALYFCASSPRLLAPQHFGDGTRLSIL.

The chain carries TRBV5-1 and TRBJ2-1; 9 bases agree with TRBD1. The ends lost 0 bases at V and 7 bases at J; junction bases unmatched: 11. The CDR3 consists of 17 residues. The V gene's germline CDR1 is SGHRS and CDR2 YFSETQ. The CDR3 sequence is CASSLVPWLGTGNEQFF. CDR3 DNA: TGCGCCAGCAGCTTGGTCCCGTGGTTAGGGACAGGGAATGAGCAGTTCTTC.

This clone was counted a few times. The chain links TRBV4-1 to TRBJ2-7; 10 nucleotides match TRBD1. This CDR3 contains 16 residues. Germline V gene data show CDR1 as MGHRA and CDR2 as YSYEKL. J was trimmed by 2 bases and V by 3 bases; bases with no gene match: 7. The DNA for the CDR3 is TGCGCCAGCAGCCACCCGACAGGGGGCGAGGCCTACGAGCAGTACTTC. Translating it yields CASSHPTGGEAYEQYF.

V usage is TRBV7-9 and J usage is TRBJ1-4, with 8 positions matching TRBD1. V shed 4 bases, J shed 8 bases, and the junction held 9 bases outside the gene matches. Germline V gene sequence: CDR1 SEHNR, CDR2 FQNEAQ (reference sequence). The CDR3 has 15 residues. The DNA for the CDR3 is TGTGCCAGCAGCTCCTTACAGGGGGTGTGGGAAAAACTGTTTTTT. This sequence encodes CASSSLQGVWEKLFF. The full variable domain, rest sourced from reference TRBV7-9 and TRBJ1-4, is DTGVSQNPRHKITKRGQNVTFRCDPISEHNRLYWYRQTLGQGPEFLTYFQNEAQLEKSRLLSDRFSAERPKGSFSTLEIQRTEQGDSAMYLCASSSLQGVWEKLFFGSGTQLSVL.

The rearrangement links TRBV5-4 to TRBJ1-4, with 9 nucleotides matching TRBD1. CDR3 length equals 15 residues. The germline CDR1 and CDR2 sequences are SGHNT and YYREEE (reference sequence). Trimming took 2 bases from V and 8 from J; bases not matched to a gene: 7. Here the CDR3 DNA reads TGTGCCAGCAGCTTCACAGGGGGCGTGGAGGAAAAACTGTTTTTT. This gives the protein CASSFTGGVEEKLFF.

Here the CDR3 reads CASSLLGLAGGPRNADTQYF. The CDR3 nucleotides read TGTGCCAGCAGCTTACTGGGACTAGCGGGGGGGCCGCGGAACGCAGATACGCAGTATTTT. The genes are TRBV13 and TRBJ2-3; the match to TRBD2 covers 16 bases. The CDR3 spans 20 residues. The V and J ends lost 2 bases and 4 bases, in that order; junction bases with no gene match: 12. Germline V gene data show CDR1 as PRHDT and CDR2 as FYEKMQ (reference sequence).

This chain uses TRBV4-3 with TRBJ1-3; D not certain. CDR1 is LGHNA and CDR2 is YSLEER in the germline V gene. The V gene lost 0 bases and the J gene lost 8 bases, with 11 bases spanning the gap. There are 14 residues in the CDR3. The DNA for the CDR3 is TGCGCCAGCAGCCAAGAATCCCCTCGGGACACCATATATTTT. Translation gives CASSQESPRDTIYF.

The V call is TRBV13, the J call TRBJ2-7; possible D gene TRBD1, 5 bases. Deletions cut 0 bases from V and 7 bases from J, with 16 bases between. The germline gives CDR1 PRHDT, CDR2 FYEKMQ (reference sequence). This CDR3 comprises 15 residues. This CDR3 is CASSLGGLRGGEQYF. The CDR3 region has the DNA TGTGCCAGCAGCTTAGGGGGATTAAGGGGCGGAGAGCAGTACTTC.

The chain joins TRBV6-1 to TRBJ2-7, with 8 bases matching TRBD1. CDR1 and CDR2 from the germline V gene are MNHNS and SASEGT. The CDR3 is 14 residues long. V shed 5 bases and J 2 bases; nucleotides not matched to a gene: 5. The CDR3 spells CASSLETGAYEQYF. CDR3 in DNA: TGTGCCAGCAGTCTGGAGACAGGGGCCTACGAGCAGTACTTC.

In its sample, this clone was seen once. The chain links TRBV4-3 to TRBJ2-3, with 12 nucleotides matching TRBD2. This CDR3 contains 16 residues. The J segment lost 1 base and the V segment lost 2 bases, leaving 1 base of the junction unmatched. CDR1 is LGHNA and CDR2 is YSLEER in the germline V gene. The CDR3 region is CASSQRLAGGTDTQYF. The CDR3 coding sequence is TGCGCCAGCAGCCAAAGACTAGCGGGGGGCACAGATACGCAGTATTTT.